This TCR beta chain was obtained from a study of blood T cell repertoires in COVID-19. Study context: From the United States, Italy and Spain came samples of acute and convalescent COVID-19.

The method was immunoSEQ multiplex PCR; TCRdb's version includes in-frame clones alone and lacks a portion of them. This table has approximately 170,000 clones, 70% to 85% appearing once. Seattle patient enrollment occurred during active infection, with longitudinal follow-up thereafter. The receptor was isolated from a man older than 75 with COVID-19, enrolled during active disease. Specimen: peripheral blood.

As DNA, the CDR3 is TGTGCCAGCAGCTTAGGTGAAGGGGGCAATGAAAAACTGTTTTTT. Translation gives CASSLGEGGNEKLFF. The chain recombines TRBV7-9 with TRBJ1-4, with 7 positions matching TRBD1. CDR1 is SEHNR, CDR2 FQNEAQ, per germline (reference sequence). With 1 base clipped from V and 5 bases from J, the junction kept 4 bases outside the gene matches. The CDR3 loop spans 15 amino acids.